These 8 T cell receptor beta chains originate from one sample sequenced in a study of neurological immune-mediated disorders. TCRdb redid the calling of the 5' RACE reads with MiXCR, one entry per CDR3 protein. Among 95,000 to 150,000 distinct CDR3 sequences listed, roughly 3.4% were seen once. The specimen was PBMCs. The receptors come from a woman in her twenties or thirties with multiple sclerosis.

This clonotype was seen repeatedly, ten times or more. The CDR3 coding sequence is TGTGCCGTGGGGAGACAGGGGGCGAAGGAAAAACTGTTTTTT. Amino acid sequence: CAVGRQGAKEKLFF. The chain recombines TRBV6-5 with TRBJ1-4; 10 positions agree with TRBD1. The CDR3 consists of 14 residues. Trimming removed 11 bases from V and 8 bases from J; junction bases left unmatched: 11. Germline CDR1 and CDR2: MNHEY and SVGAGI.

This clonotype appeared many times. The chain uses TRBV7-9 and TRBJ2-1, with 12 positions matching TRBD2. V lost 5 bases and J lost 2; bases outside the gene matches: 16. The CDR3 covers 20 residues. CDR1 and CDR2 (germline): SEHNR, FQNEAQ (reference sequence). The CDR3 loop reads CASSPARPTSGRSAYNEQFF. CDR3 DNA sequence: TGTGCCAGCAGCCCAGCGAGACCGACTAGCGGGAGATCAGCCTACAATGAGCAGTTCTTC.

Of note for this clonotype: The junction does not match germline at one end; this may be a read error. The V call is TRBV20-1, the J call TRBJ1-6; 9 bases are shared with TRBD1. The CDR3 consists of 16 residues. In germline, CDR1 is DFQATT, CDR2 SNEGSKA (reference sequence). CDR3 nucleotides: TGCAGTGCTAGAGCCGGGACAGGGATTAGTAATTCACCCCTCAACTTT. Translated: CSARAGTGISNSPLNF.

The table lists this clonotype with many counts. The CDR3 sequence: CASSLASPPERTQYF. CDR3 DNA sequence: TGCGCCAGCAGCTTGGCTAGCCCCCCGGAGCGGACCCAGTACTTC. The chain has TRBV5-1 and TRBJ2-5; D is possibly TRBD2 (5 bases). Trimming stripped 0 bases from V and 7 bases from J, with 16 bases between. CDR3 length: 15 residues. The germline CDR1 and CDR2 sequences are SGHRS and YFSETQ.

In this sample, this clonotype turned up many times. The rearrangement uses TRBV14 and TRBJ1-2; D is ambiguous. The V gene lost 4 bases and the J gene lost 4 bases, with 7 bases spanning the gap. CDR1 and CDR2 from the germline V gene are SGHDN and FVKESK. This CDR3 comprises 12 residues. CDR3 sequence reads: CASSRRGYGYTF. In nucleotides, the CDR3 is TGTGCCAGCAGCCGTAGAGGCTATGGCTACACCTTC.

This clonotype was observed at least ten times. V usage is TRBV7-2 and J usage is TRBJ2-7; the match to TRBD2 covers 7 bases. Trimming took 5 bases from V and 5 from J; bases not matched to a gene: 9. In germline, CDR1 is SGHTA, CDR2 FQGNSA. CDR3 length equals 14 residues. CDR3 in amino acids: CASSPGGAGHEQYF. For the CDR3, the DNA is TGTGCCAGCAGCCCCGGGGGAGCGGGGCACGAGCAGTACTTC.

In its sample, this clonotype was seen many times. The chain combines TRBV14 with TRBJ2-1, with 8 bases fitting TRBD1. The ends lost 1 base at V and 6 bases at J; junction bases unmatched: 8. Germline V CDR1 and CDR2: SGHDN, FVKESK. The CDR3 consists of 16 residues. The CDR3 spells CASSQGRDRRTNEQFF. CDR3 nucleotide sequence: TGTGCCAGCAGCCAAGGCCGGGACAGGAGAACCAATGAGCAGTTCTTC.

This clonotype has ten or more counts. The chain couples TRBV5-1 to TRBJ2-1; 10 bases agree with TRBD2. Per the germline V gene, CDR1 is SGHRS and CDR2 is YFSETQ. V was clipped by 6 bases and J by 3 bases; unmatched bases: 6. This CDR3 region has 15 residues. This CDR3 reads CASNSGRPVYNEQFF. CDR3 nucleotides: TGCGCCAGCAATAGCGGGAGGCCGGTCTACAATGAGCAGTTCTTC.